This TCR beta chain emerged from a study of CD8 T cells in Susac syndrome. Reverse transcription of roughly 0.5 to 1 ug RNA was performed with random hexamers. Amplification of the TCR beta CDR3 was carried out by immunoSEQ multiplex PCR, which spanned a total of 54 Vbeta and 13 Jbeta segments. MiXCR, run by TCRdb on the immunoSEQ multiplex PCR reads, gives a single entry per CDR3 protein. This sample has about 29,000 distinct CDR3 sequences, with about 93% found just once. Sequencing of TCR beta was carried out in blood CD8+ and CD4+ T cells. V gave up 5 bases and J gave up 2 bases; unmatched junction bases: 4. The CDR3 sequence is 16 residues long.

The chain couples TRBV12-3 or TRBV12-4 to TRBJ2-1; TRBD2 aligns across 12 bases. Specimen: CD8+ T cells from PBMCs. The sequence was obtained from a human donor in good health. CDR3 DNA: TGTGCCAGCAGTACCCGGACTAGCGGGGCCTACAATGAGCAGTTCTTC. Protein: CASSTRTSGAYNEQFF.